The rows below give T cell receptor beta chains drawn from one sample of a study of cytomegalovirus exposure and HLA in healthy donors. The assay was immunoSEQ multiplex PCR, and TCRdb's table has in-frame clones only and misses some. The sample has roughly 330,000 clones; roughly nine tenths are singletons. Sequenced sample: PBMCs. Receptors originate from a woman under 40 in good health and CMV-seropositive. CDR3s include the opening cysteine and the closing phenylalanine or tryptophan. The D gene is left open where the match is weak. Clone sizes are given selectively: once, few, many, or a class where the clone is expanded.

clone_size	v_call	d_call	j_call	cdr3_aa	cdr3_nt
once	TRBV7-6	TRBD1	TRBJ1-4	CASSSGTGVEKLFF	TGTGCCAGCAGCTCCGGGACAGGGGTTGAAAAACTGTTTTTT
.	TRBV29-1	TRBD2	TRBJ2-1	CSVHSGRRNEQFF	TGCAGCGTTCATAGCGGGAGAAGGAATGAGCAGTTCTTC
.	TRBV5-6	.	TRBJ2-7	CASAPTGHEQYF	TGTGCCAGCGCTCCCACAGGGCATGAGCAGTACTTC
.	TRBV27	TRBD2	TRBJ2-7	CASSFRSAPGLAGNRHYEQYF	TGTGCCAGCAGTTTCCGATCCGCACCGGGACTAGCGGGAAATAGGCACTACGAGCAGTACTTC
.	TRBV28	TRBD2	TRBJ2-4	CASNLSSGAGNIQYF	TGTGCCAGCAATTTATCTAGCGGGGCGGGAAACATTCAGTACTTC
.	TRBV28	TRBD1	TRBJ1-5	CASRTGGLQPQHF	TGTGCCAGCAGAACAGGGGGCCTTCAGCCCCAGCATTTT
.	TRBV4-3	TRBD2	TRBJ2-1	CASSPGLAGANEQFF	TGCGCCAGCAGCCCCGGACTAGCGGGAGCCAATGAGCAGTTCTTC
.	TRBV2	.	TRBJ2-1	CASRGSYNEQFF	TGTGCCAGCCGGGGCTCCTACAATGAGCAGTTCTTC
.	TRBV5-6	.	TRBJ1-1	CASSPVSALNTEAFF	TGTGCCAGCAGCCCTGTATCGGCCTTGAACACTGAAGCTTTCTTT
few	TRBV5-1	.	TRBJ1-2	CASSPVGRGEGYTF	TGCGCCAGCAGCCCTGTTGGGCGAGGGGAAGGCTACACCTTC
.	TRBV5-1	TRBD1	TRBJ1-5	CASSPDRANQPQHF	TGCGCCAGCAGTCCGGACAGGGCCAATCAGCCCCAGCATTTT
.	TRBV5-1	TRBD2	TRBJ2-2	CASKLSGGANTGELFF	TGCGCCAGCAAACTCTCTGGGGGGGCGAACACCGGGGAGCTGTTTTTT
.	TRBV9	TRBD1	TRBJ2-5	CASSVDPPGQGETQYF	TGTGCCAGCAGCGTCGACCCGCCGGGACAGGGAGAGACCCAGTACTTC
.	TRBV7-6	TRBD1	TRBJ2-1	CASSRTGGAYNEQFF	TGTGCCAGCAGCCGAACAGGGGGCGCCTACAATGAGCAGTTCTTC
.	TRBV5-4	TRBD1	TRBJ2-2	CASSHTGQGRNTGELFF	TGTGCCAGCAGCCACACGGGACAGGGGCGTAACACCGGGGAGCTGTTTTTT
.	TRBV6-1	.	TRBJ2-7	CASTSLMPYEQYF	TGTGCCAGCACCTCCTTGATGCCCTACGAGCAGTACTTC
.	TRBV11-2	.	TRBJ1-5	CASSLGWGQPQHF	TGTGCCAGCAGCTTAGGGTGGGGTCAGCCCCAGCATTTT
.	TRBV28	TRBD1	TRBJ1-3	CASTFGTGRYTIYF	TGTGCCAGCACCTTCGGGACAGGGAGATACACCATATATTTT
once	TRBV29-1	TRBD1	TRBJ1-1	CSVDRGITEAFF	TGCAGCGTTGACAGGGGGATCACTGAAGCTTTCTTT
.	TRBV19	TRBD2	TRBJ2-1	CASNLAGSYNEQFF	TGTGCCAGTAATCTAGCGGGCTCCTACAATGAGCAGTTCTTC
.	TRBV27	.	TRBJ2-7	CASSHRQYYEQYF	TGTGCCAGCAGCCACAGACAGTACTACGAGCAGTACTTC
.	TRBV27	TRBD2	TRBJ2-7	CASRPLAGSSYEQYF	TGTGCCAGCAGACCCTTAGCGGGTAGCTCCTACGAGCAGTACTTC
.	TRBV7-8	TRBD1	TRBJ2-3	CASSLETGDTDTQYF	TGTGCCAGCAGCTTAGAGACAGGGGATACAGATACGCAGTATTTT
.	TRBV5-4	TRBD2	TRBJ2-7	CASSFGTSGPYEQYF	TGTGCCAGCAGCTTCGGGACTAGCGGTCCCTACGAGCAGTACTTC
.	TRBV9	.	TRBJ1-2	CASSSNPGKGDYGYTF	TGTGCCAGCAGCTCCAACCCGGGAAAGGGGGACTATGGCTACACCTTC
.	TRBV5-1	.	TRBJ1-4	CASSLAIAGNEKLFF	TGCGCCAGCAGCTTGGCCATTGCGGGGAATGAAAAACTGTTTTTT
.	TRBV27	.	TRBJ2-5	CASSSRVTETQYF	TGTGCCAGCAGTTCAAGGGTAACAGAGACCCAGTACTTC
.	TRBV27	.	TRBJ2-1	CASSPRGGAVSYNEQFF	TGTGCCAGCAGTCCCCGGGGAGGCGCTGTCTCCTACAATGAGCAGTTCTTC
.	TRBV27	TRBD1	TRBJ2-1	CASSLFGTVYNEQFF	TGTGCCAGCAGTTTATTCGGGACAGTCTACAATGAGCAGTTCTTC
.	TRBV6-5	TRBD1	TRBJ1-5	CASSGTGWNQPQHF	TGTGCCAGCAGTGGGACAGGGTGGAATCAGCCCCAGCATTTT
.	TRBV5-1	.	TRBJ2-7	CASSLVRDWSSYEQYF	TGCGCCAGCAGCTTGGTGAGGGACTGGAGCTCCTACGAGCAGTACTTC
.	TRBV7-2	.	TRBJ2-7	CASSLPMKYEQYF	TGTGCCAGCAGCTTGCCTATGAAGTACGAGCAGTACTTC
.	TRBV7-9	.	TRBJ1-6	CASSLAVDGDSPLHF	TGTGCCAGCAGCTTAGCCGTGGACGGGGATTCACCCCTCCACTTT
.	TRBV2	.	TRBJ2-7	CASSDDRTYEQYF	TGTGCCAGCAGTGATGACAGAACCTACGAGCAGTACTTC
few	TRBV2	.	TRBJ2-7	CASSEGHEQYF	TGTGCCAGCAGTGAAGGCCACGAGCAGTACTTC
.	TRBV7-2	.	TRBJ2-5	CASSARGTETQYF	TGTGCCAGCAGCGCTCGGGGTACAGAGACCCAGTACTTC
once	TRBV2	.	TRBJ2-7	CASSDLDSYEQYF	TGTGCCAGCAGTGACCTAGACTCCTACGAGCAGTACTTC
.	TRBV7-6	TRBD2	TRBJ2-5	CAVPGLANRETQYF	TGTGCGGTGCCGGGACTAGCGAATAGGGAGACCCAGTACTTC
.	TRBV5-4	TRBD1	TRBJ2-4	CASSSRDRDIQYF	TGTGCCAGCAGCTCCCGGGACAGGGACATTCAGTACTTC
.	TRBV9	TRBD1	TRBJ2-1	CASSADRGAYNEQFF	TGTGCCAGCAGCGCCGACAGGGGAGCATACAATGAGCAGTTCTTC
.	TRBV7-8	TRBD1	TRBJ1-1	CASSPRTGGEAFF	TGTGCCAGCAGCCCAAGGACAGGGGGTGAAGCTTTCTTT
.	TRBV7-2	.	TRBJ2-7	CASSLEYLVYEQYF	TGTGCCAGCAGCTTAGAATATTTGGTGTACGAGCAGTACTTC
once	TRBV25-1	.	TRBJ1-1	CASSEDRPGTEAFF	TGTGCCAGCAGTGAAGACAGGCCGGGGACTGAAGCTTTCTTT
.	TRBV11-2	TRBD1	TRBJ2-1	CASSTTGTINNEQFF	TGTGCCAGCAGCACGACAGGGACGATCAACAATGAGCAGTTCTTC
.	TRBV5-6	TRBD1	TRBJ2-5	CASSLGQQETQYF	TGTGCCAGCAGCCTGGGACAGCAAGAGACCCAGTACTTC
.	TRBV29-1	TRBD2	TRBJ2-1	CSFSTSGGRLNEQFF	TGCAGCTTCTCGACTAGCGGGGGGCGTCTCAATGAGCAGTTCTTC
.	TRBV5-1	.	TRBJ1-2	CASSLTGVIGYTF	TGCGCCAGCAGCTTAACCGGAGTTATCGGCTACACCTTC
.	TRBV30	TRBD1	TRBJ1-5	CAWSLPQGAGQPQHF	TGTGCCTGGAGTCTACCACAGGGGGCAGGTCAGCCCCAGCATTTT